Reported below is one T cell receptor beta chain. The data derive from a study of T cells in localized non-small cell lung cancer. The V end lost 5 bases, the J end lost 6 bases, and 13 bases lay between the germline ends. The CDR3 runs to 13 residues. Germline loops: CDR1 SGHAT, CDR2 FQNNGV. The assay was immunoSEQ multiplex PCR, and TCRdb's table has in-frame clones only and misses some. The repertoire holds about 33,000 clones, 75% to 90% seen once, with over 15% in the top ten. The clonotype was recovered from a man aged 40-75 years with stage III lung adenocarcinoma. The sequenced sample was peripheral blood mononuclear cells, obtained before any cancer treatment. The J gene is TRBJ1-1, the V gene TRBV11-2; tentatively, D is TRBD1 (5 bases). The CDR3 DNA is TGTGCCAGCAGCCTAACCAGGGCCTCTGAAGCTTTCTTT. This codes for CASSLTRASEAFF.